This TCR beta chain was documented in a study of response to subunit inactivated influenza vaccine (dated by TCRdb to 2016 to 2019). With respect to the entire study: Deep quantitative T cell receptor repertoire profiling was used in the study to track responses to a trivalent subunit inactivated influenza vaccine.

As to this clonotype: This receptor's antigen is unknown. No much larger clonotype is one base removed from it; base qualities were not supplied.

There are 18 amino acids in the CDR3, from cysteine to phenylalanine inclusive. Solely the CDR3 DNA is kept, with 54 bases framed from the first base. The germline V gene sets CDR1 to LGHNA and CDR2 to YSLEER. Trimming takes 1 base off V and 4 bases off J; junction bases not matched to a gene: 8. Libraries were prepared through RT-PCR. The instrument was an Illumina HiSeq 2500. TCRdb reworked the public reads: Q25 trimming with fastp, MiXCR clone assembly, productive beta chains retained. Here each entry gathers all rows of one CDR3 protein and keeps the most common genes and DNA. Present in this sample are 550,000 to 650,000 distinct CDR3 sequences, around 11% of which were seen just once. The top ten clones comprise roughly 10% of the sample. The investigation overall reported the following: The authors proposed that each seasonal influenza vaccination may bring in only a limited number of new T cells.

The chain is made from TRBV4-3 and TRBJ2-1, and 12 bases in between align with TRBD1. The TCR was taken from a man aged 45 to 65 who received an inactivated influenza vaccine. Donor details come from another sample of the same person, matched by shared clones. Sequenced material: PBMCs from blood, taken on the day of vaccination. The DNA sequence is TGCGCCAGCAGCCAAGCGTCCGGGACAGGGGGCCGGTACAATGAGCAGTTCTTC. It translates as CASSQASGTGGRYNEQFF.